These 30 T cell receptor beta chains share one sample of origin, sequenced in a study of control samples from healthy donors and cancer patients. Repertoires were generated with immunoSEQ multiplex PCR, while TCRdb's copy carries only in-frame clones and drops some. The sample includes 200,000 to 250,000 clones, about 94% seen only once; the top ten take about 1.6%. Input material: blood. Receptor source: a man aged 45 to 65 in good health.

This chain uses TRBV3-1 (or the pseudogene TRBV3-2) with TRBJ1-2; D might be TRBD1 (6 bases). The V and J ends lost 4 bases and 4 bases respectively, with 13 bases between them. CDR1 and CDR2 from the germline V gene are LGHDT and YNNKEL (reference sequence). This CDR3 spans 14 amino acids. CDR3 DNA sequence: TGTGCCAGCAGCCCAACCGGGGGCACCTATGGCTACACCTTC. Translation gives CASSPTGGTYGYTF.

The chain uses TRBV20-1 and TRBJ1-2, with D hard to call. Germline V CDR1 and CDR2: DFQATT, SNEGSKA (reference sequence). V lost 3 bases and J lost 5, with 13 bases in between. CDR3 length equals 13 residues. DNA of the CDR3: TGCAGTGCTAGTGGGAACGGTTTATATGGCTACACCTTC. Its protein product is CSASGNGLYGYTF.

The chain recombines TRBV5-1 with TRBJ1-4, with a weak D call TRBD1 (6 bases). Germline values: CDR1 SGHRS, CDR2 YFSETQ. CDR3 length: 14 residues. V gave up 1 base and J gave up 5 bases, with 9 bases separating them. This chain's CDR3 is CASSLWGQNEKLFF. In DNA form, the CDR3 reads TGCGCCAGCAGCTTGTGGGGACAAAATGAAAAACTGTTTTTT. The entire variable domain, with the rest obtained from reference TRBV5-1 and TRBJ1-4, is as follows: KAGVTQTPRYLIKTRGQQVTLSCSPISGHRSVSWYQQTPGQGLQFLFEYFSETQRNKGNFPGRFSGRQFSNSRSEMNVSTLELGDSALYLCASSLWGQNEKLFFGSGTQLSVL.

This clone was found a few times. The chain couples TRBV5-1 to TRBJ2-7; D remains unclear. The length of the CDR3 is 15 residues. V was clipped by 0 bases and J by 4 bases, with 14 bases between them. Germline CDR1 is SGHRS and CDR2 is YFSETQ. As DNA, the CDR3 is TGCGCCAGCAGCTTGGCCGGATTCGTAGCATACGAGCAGTACTTC. This sequence encodes CASSLAGFVAYEQYF.

This chain links TRBV10-3 with TRBJ1-1, with 7 bases that match TRBD1. Germline V gene sequence: CDR1 ENHRY, CDR2 SYGVKD. The CDR3 spans 14 residues. V lost 2 bases, J lost 3 bases, and 3 bases stayed unmatched. CDR3 in DNA: TGTGCCATCAGTGAGCAGACAGGGCACACTGAAGCTTTCTTT. It encodes CAISEQTGHTEAFF.

V gene TRBV9 combines with J gene TRBJ1-2; D unclear. V was cut by 0 bases and J by 7 bases, with 10 bases left in between. The CDR3 spans 13 residues. From germline, CDR1 is SGDLS and CDR2 YYNGEE. The CDR3 DNA sequence: TGTGCCAGCAGCGTAGTCGAAACCCTTGGCTACACCTTC. Protein sequence: CASSVVETLGYTF.

The chain uses TRBV30 and TRBJ1-6; D is uncertain. The CDR3 extends over 16 amino acids. Germline V gives CDR1 GTSNPN, CDR2 SVGIG (reference sequence). V lost 2 bases and J 3 bases, leaving 14 bases between the germline ends. CDR3 loop: CAWSLSGQFYNSPLHF. CDR3 nucleotides: TGTGCCTGGAGTTTGTCTGGCCAGTTCTATAATTCACCCCTCCACTTT.

V usage is TRBV5-1 and J usage is TRBJ2-1; 7 bases line up with TRBD1. There are 16 residues in the CDR3. J lost 1 base, V lost 0 bases, and 4 bases had no gene match. In germline, CDR1 is SGHRS, CDR2 YFSETQ. This chain's CDR3 is CASSLGQGVSYNEQFF. CDR3 coding DNA: TGCGCCAGCAGCTTGGGGCAGGGGGTGTCCTACAATGAGCAGTTCTTC. Using reference TRBV5-1 and TRBJ2-1 for the parts outside the CDR3, the full variable domain is KAGVTQTPRYLIKTRGQQVTLSCSPISGHRSVSWYQQTPGQGLQFLFEYFSETQRNKGNFPGRFSGRQFSNSRSEMNVSTLELGDSALYLCASSLGQGVSYNEQFFGPGTRLTVL.

The rearrangement uses TRBV5-4 and TRBJ1-3, with D possibly TRBD1 on 5 matching bases. V lost 2 bases and J 2 bases, leaving 14 bases between the germline ends. CDR1 SGHNT and CDR2 YYREEE come from the germline V gene (reference sequence). The CDR3 covers 16 residues. This CDR3 reads CASSLGASSPGNTIYF. In nucleotides, the CDR3 is TGTGCCAGCAGCTTAGGGGCCTCATCCCCTGGAAACACCATATATTTT.

This clone was detected only once. The rearrangement uses TRBV30 and TRBJ2-7, with 9 bases fitting TRBD1. V trimming: 3 bases; J trimming: 3 bases; junction bases outside the gene matches: 12. The V gene's germline CDR1 is GTSNPN and CDR2 SVGIG (reference sequence). The CDR3 extends over 16 amino acids. The CDR3 is CAWRHYRGLSHYEQYF. CDR3 DNA sequence: TGTGCCTGGAGGCATTACAGGGGGCTCTCCCACTACGAGCAGTACTTC.

The gene calls are TRBV30 and TRBJ2-5; D is undetermined. Looked up from germline, CDR1 is GTSNPN and CDR2 is SVGIG (reference sequence). Deletions cut 3 bases from V and 2 bases from J, with 16 bases between. The CDR3 is 15 amino acids. The CDR3 sequence is CAWSPTRLPQETQYF. In DNA, the CDR3 is TGTGCCTGGAGCCCCACAAGGCTGCCGCAAGAGACCCAGTACTTC.

This chain uses TRBV7-9 with TRBJ1-2; no definite D call. The CDR3 consists of 13 residues. Per the germline V gene, CDR1 is SEHNR and CDR2 is FQNEAQ (reference sequence). Trimming cost V 5 bases and J 0 bases, with 7 bases left between them. CDR3 bases: TGTGCCAGCAGCGACCAAACTAACTATGGCTACACCTTC. This translates into CASSDQTNYGYTF.

CDR3 in amino acids: CASSEGGVRETQYF. The CDR3 DNA reads as TGTGCCAGCAGTGAAGGAGGAGTCCGGGAGACCCAGTACTTC. This chain uses TRBV6-1 with TRBJ2-5; D remains unclear. V was cut by 1 base and J by 5 bases, with 11 bases left in between. CDR1 MNHNS and CDR2 SASEGT come from the germline V gene. This CDR3 comprises 14 residues.

The V and J genes are TRBV2 and TRBJ1-5; no firm D call. The CDR3 is made up of 14 amino acids. Trimming took 4 bases from V and 2 from J, leaving 9 bases between them. CDR1 and CDR2 from the germline V gene are SNHLY and FYNNEI. CDR3 sequence: CASSASMGNQPQHF. DNA of the CDR3: TGTGCCAGCAGTGCGAGCATGGGCAATCAGCCCCAGCATTTT. The full variable domain, in which reference TRBV2 and TRBJ1-5 provide the parts outside the CDR3, is EPEVTQTPSHQVTQMGQEVILRCVPISNHLYFYWYRQILGQKVEFLVSFYNNEISEKSEIFDDQFSVERPDGSNFTLKIRSTKLEDSAMYFCASSASMGNQPQHFGDGTRLSIL.

The table lists this clone with a count of one. The chain recombines TRBV19 with TRBJ2-7; 13 nucleotides agree with TRBD2. Germline V gene data show CDR1 as LNHDA and CDR2 as SQIVND (reference sequence). This CDR3 spans 18 amino acids. V was pared by 5 bases and J by 3 bases, with 13 bases of the junction left unmatched. The CDR3 loop is CASSADTWTSGGDYEQYF. Here the CDR3 DNA reads TGTGCCAGTAGTGCCGATACATGGACTAGCGGGGGTGACTACGAGCAGTACTTC.

In DNA form, the CDR3 reads TGCAGCGTCCGTGTAGGGGGGGGCTCTGGAAACACCATATATTTT. Its protein product is CSVRVGGGSGNTIYF. The chain uses TRBV29-1 and TRBJ1-3, with TRBD1 as a possible D gene (6 bases). The CDR3 is 15 residues long. The V gene's germline CDR1 is SQVTM and CDR2 ANQGSEA. V gave up 6 bases and J gave up 0 bases, with 15 bases separating them. Full variable domain (rest looked up from reference TRBV29-1 and TRBJ1-3): SAVISQKPSRDICQRGTSLTIQCQVDSQVTMMFWYRQQPGQSLTLIATANQGSEATYESGFVIDKFPISRPNLTFSTLTVSNMSPEDSSIYLCSVRVGGGSGNTIYFGEGSWLTVV.

The rearrangement joins TRBV28 to TRBJ1-1, with D perhaps TRBD1 (6 bases). V was clipped by 4 bases and J by 6 bases, with 18 bases between them. Germline V lookup: CDR1 MDHEN, CDR2 SYDVKM. This CDR3 has 15 residues. This CDR3 is CASSSSGGSIPEAFF. In DNA form, the CDR3 reads TGTGCCAGCAGTTCTTCTGGGGGCAGTATCCCTGAAGCTTTCTTT.

This clone was detected once. The chain combines TRBV6-5 with TRBJ1-6, with D uncertain. Germline lookup yields CDR1 MNHEY and CDR2 SVGAGI. Between the trimmed V and J ends, which lost 5 bases and 9 bases, there was a span of 8 bases. The CDR3 extends over 12 amino acids. As DNA, the CDR3 is TGTGCCAGCAGTCGCCCAGGTTCACCCCTCCACTTT. Protein sequence: CASSRPGSPLHF.

This rearrangement joins TRBV18 to TRBJ1-2; tentatively, D is TRBD1 (6 bases). V lost 3 bases, J lost 7 bases, and 15 bases lay in between. The CDR3 loop spans 14 amino acids. Germline V CDR1 and CDR2: KGHSH, LQKENI. CDR3 nucleotides: TGTGCCAGCTCACCGGGGAACAGGGACGGTGGCTACACCTTC. Translation gives CASSPGNRDGGYTF. The full variable domain, completed using reference TRBV18 and TRBJ1-2, is NAGVMQNPRHLVRRRGQEARLRCSPMKGHSHVYWYRQLPEEGLKFMVYLQKENIIDESGMPKERFSAEFPKEGPSILRIQQVVRGDSAAYFCASSPGNRDGGYTFGSGTRLTVV.

The chain is built from TRBV30 and TRBJ1-6; possibly TRBD1 for D (6 bases). V was shortened by 1 base and J by 6 bases, with 7 bases between the two germline ends. Germline V gene data show CDR1 as GTSNPN and CDR2 as SVGIG (reference sequence). This CDR3 region has 13 residues. CDR3 sequence reads: CAWSEDSNSPLHF. In DNA form, the CDR3 reads TGTGCCTGGAGTGAGGACAGTAATTCACCCCTCCACTTT.

This clone was seen a single time. CDR3 nucleotide sequence: TGTGCCTGGAGTTGGAGAGGGGGCACTGGCTACACCTTC. The encoded protein is CAWSWRGGTGYTF. The V and J genes are TRBV30 and TRBJ1-2; 7 bases map to TRBD1. The CDR3 contains 13 residues. Germline V CDR1 and CDR2: GTSNPN, SVGIG (reference sequence). V was pared by 2 bases and J by 7 bases, with 7 bases of the junction left unmatched. Based on the CDR3 plus reference TRBV30 and TRBJ1-2, the full variable domain is SQTIHQWPATLVQPVGSPLSLECTVEGTSNPNLYWYRQAAGRGLQLLFYSVGIGQISSEVPQNLSASRPQDRQFILSSKKLLLSDSGFYLCAWSWRGGTGYTFGSGTRLTVV.

The chain is built from TRBV30 and TRBJ1-5; D gene uncertain. V lost 2 bases and J 7 bases, leaving 12 bases between the germline ends. Germline-derived CDR1 and CDR2 are GTSNPN and SVGIG (reference sequence). The CDR3 has 13 amino acids. CDR3 sequence: CAWSSEGTQPQHF. CDR3 DNA: TGTGCCTGGAGTTCCGAGGGCACCCAGCCCCAGCATTTT. The entire variable domain, with the rest obtained from reference TRBV30 and TRBJ1-5, is as follows: SQTIHQWPATLVQPVGSPLSLECTVEGTSNPNLYWYRQAAGRGLQLLFYSVGIGQISSEVPQNLSASRPQDRQFILSSKKLLLSDSGFYLCAWSSEGTQPQHFGDGTRLSIL.

The chain recombines TRBV7-9 with TRBJ2-7; TRBD2 aligns across 12 bases. The V and J ends lost 5 bases and 4 bases, in that order; junction bases with no gene match: 6. CDR3 length: 15 residues. Germline V gene sequence: CDR1 SEHNR, CDR2 FQNEAQ (reference sequence). CDR3 bases: TGTGCCAGCAGCCCTCGGACTAGCGGGGCGTACGAGCAGTACTTC. It codes for CASSPRTSGAYEQYF. The full variable domain, its missing parts supplied by reference TRBV7-9 and TRBJ2-7, is DTGVSQNPRHKITKRGQNVTFRCDPISEHNRLYWYRQTLGQGPEFLTYFQNEAQLEKSRLLSDRFSAERPKGSFSTLEIQRTEQGDSAMYLCASSPRTSGAYEQYFGPGTRLTVT.

The rearrangement joins TRBV5-4 to TRBJ1-1; D is undetermined. CDR3 length equals 15 residues. Trimming took off 0 bases at V and 5 bases at J, with 14 bases between the two ends. The germline gives CDR1 SGHNT, CDR2 YYREEE (reference sequence). The CDR3, as DNA: TGTGCCAGCAGCTTGGCGCCTGGGATTGGGACTGAAGCTTTCTTT. Translated, it gives CASSLAPGIGTEAFF.

This clone was observed a single time. J is TRBJ2-1 and V is TRBV11-3; TRBD2 is a possible D gene (6 bases). Trimming shortened V by 1 base and J by 4 bases, and 11 bases separated the two germline ends. The CDR3 extends over 15 amino acids. Germline-derived CDR1 and CDR2 are SGHNT and YENEEA. DNA for the CDR3: TGTGCCAGCAGCTTAGGAGGGACTTTATACAATGAGCAGTTCTTC. Translating it yields CASSLGGTLYNEQFF.

The chain carries TRBV9 and TRBJ1-2, with TRBD1 as a possible D gene (6 bases). There are 13 residues in the CDR3. Germline lookup yields CDR1 SGDLS and CDR2 YYNGEE. Trimming removed 3 bases from V and 4 bases from J, with 10 bases in between. The CDR3 sequence is CASSEGGVYGYTF. CDR3 nucleotide sequence: TGTGCCAGCAGCGAGGGGGGAGTCTATGGCTACACCTTC.

The chain uses TRBV13 and TRBJ2-3; unclear D gene. V lost 3 bases and J lost 5, with 15 bases in between. There are 15 residues in the CDR3. The V gene's germline CDR1 is PRHDT and CDR2 FYEKMQ (reference sequence). The CDR3 DNA reads TGTGCCAGCAGCTTCCGGACCGGCCGCCAAGATACGCAGTATTTT. Translation: CASSFRTGRQDTQYF. Using reference TRBV13 and TRBJ2-3 for the parts outside the CDR3, the full variable domain is AAGVIQSPRHLIKEKRETATLKCYPIPRHDTVYWYQQGPGQDPQFLISFYEKMQSDKGSIPDRFSAQQFSDYHSELNMSSLELGDSALYFCASSFRTGRQDTQYFGPGTRLTVL.

The J gene is TRBJ2-2, the V gene TRBV29-1; D not resolved. This CDR3 is built from 14 residues. V gave up 6 bases and J gave up 0 bases, with 11 bases separating them. Germline CDR1 and CDR2: SQVTM and ANQGSEA. CDR3 sequence reads: CSVERDTNTGELFF. In nucleotides, the CDR3 is TGCAGCGTCGAAAGAGATACGAACACCGGGGAGCTGTTTTTT.

This clone was picked up one time. V and J are TRBV30 and TRBJ2-7, with 7 nucleotides matching TRBD1. This CDR3 contains 13 residues. Germline V gene data show CDR1 as GTSNPN and CDR2 as SVGIG (reference sequence). The V segment lost 4 bases and the J segment 1 base; nucleotides outside the gene matches: 4. CDR3 residues: CAWNPGQSYEQYF. The CDR3 DNA reads TGTGCCTGGAATCCGGGACAGTCCTACGAGCAGTACTTC.

The CDR3 nucleotides are TGCGCCAGCAGCTTCTCAGGTCAACAAATTTCTAACTATGGCTACACCTTC. It encodes CASSFSGQQISNYGYTF. J is TRBJ1-2 and V is TRBV5-1; D gene unclear. Trimming stripped 2 bases from V and 0 bases from J, with 17 bases between. Germline loops: CDR1 SGHRS, CDR2 YFSETQ. This CDR3 is 17 amino acids long.